These 14 T cell receptor beta chains came from one sample sequenced in a study of T cells in Graves' hyperthyroidism and ophthalmopathy (dated by TCRdb to 2018 to 2020). Receptor libraries were prepared by multiplex PCR. TCRdb shows the sequencer as Illumina HiSeq 2000. Amplification of TCR beta CDR3 regions was carried out from RNA transcripts. For the first round of RT-PCR on the TCR CDR3, the HTBI primer set was used together with the Qiagen OneStep RT-PCR kit. TCRdb itself trimmed the public reads at Q25 with fastp, ran MiXCR and retained productive beta chains. Every CDR3 protein is listed once, alongside the most common genes and DNA of its rows. This sample holds about 290,000 distinct CDR3 sequences; roughly 17% were observed only once. Approximately 35% of the sample goes to the ten largest clones. Source material: blood. These receptors came from a man aged 25 to 40 with Graves' hyperthyroidism.

This clonotype was counted ten times or more. The rearrangement uses TRBV11-3 and TRBJ2-1; D ambiguous. Germline assignment: CDR1 SGHNT and CDR2 YENEEA. This CDR3 region has 13 residues. Trimming removed 2 bases from V and 6 bases from J, with 8 bases in between. CDR3 sequence reads: CASSLINANEQFF. DNA for the CDR3: TGTGCCAGCAGCTTAATCAATGCCAATGAGCAGTTCTTC.

This clonotype was picked up many times. The V and J genes are TRBV12-3 or TRBV12-4 and TRBJ2-1; 7 bases match TRBD2. The V gene end was trimmed by 1 base and the J gene end by 15 bases; junction bases not matched to a gene: 9. The CDR3 is 13 residues long. The CDR3 protein is CASSLGSGTRRFF. The CDR3, as DNA: TGTGCCAGCAGTTTAGGGAGCGGGACCCGTCGGTTCTTC.

The rearrangement links TRBV29-1 to TRBJ1-1; D is perhaps TRBD1 (6 bases). Germline V gives CDR1 SQVTM, CDR2 ANQGSEA. This CDR3 has 14 amino acids. The V gene lost 7 bases and the J gene lost 5 bases, with 20 bases spanning the gap. CDR3 sequence (DNA): TGCAGCGCGGTGGGGGCCGGATTCGCTACTGAAGCTTTCTTT. Its protein is CSAVGAGFATEAFF.

This clonotype was counted a few times. V is TRBV27 and J is TRBJ2-3; D possibly corresponds to TRBD1 (5 bases). CDR1 is MNHEY and CDR2 is SMNVEV in the germline V gene (reference sequence). Trimming cost V 6 bases and J 5 bases, with 18 bases left between them. The CDR3 consists of 15 residues. The CDR3 sequence: CASRIRQMSLDTQYF. In DNA form, the CDR3 reads TGTGCCAGCAGGATAAGACAGATGTCTTTAGATACGCAGTATTTT.

The table lists this clonotype with many counts. CDR3: CASSLTGPANTGELFF. For the CDR3, the DNA is TGTGCCAGCAGCTTAACAGGCCCCGCGAACACCGGGGAGCTGTTTTTT. The chain employs TRBV7-3 and TRBJ2-2; no definite D call. Trimming shortened V by 0 bases and J by 0 bases, and 8 bases separated the two germline ends. The germline gives CDR1 SGHTA, CDR2 FQGTGA. The CDR3 extends over 16 amino acids.

The chain couples TRBV12-3 or TRBV12-4 to TRBJ1-1; 12 nucleotides agree with TRBD1. This CDR3 region has 16 residues. J gave up 1 base and V 5 bases, and 5 bases lay outside the gene matches. The chain's CDR3 is CASSRPGQGANTEAFF. In DNA form, the CDR3 reads TGTGCCAGCAGTCGGCCGGGACAGGGGGCGAACACTGAAGCTTTCTTT.

This clonotype was seen many times. The genes are TRBV4-1 and TRBJ2-1; 7 nucleotides line up with TRBD2. The V gene end was trimmed by 4 bases and the J gene end by 7 bases; junction bases not matched to a gene: 10. The CDR3 is made up of 15 amino acids. Germline V gene data show CDR1 as MGHRA and CDR2 as YSYEKL. The CDR3: CASSPILAVQNEQFF. The CDR3 coding sequence is TGCGCCAGCAGCCCAATTCTAGCGGTACAGAATGAGCAGTTCTTC.

Many counts were recorded for this clonotype. The chain joins TRBV18 to TRBJ2-7; D is ambiguous. Trimming cost V 2 bases and J 2 bases, with 4 bases left between them. This CDR3 is built from 12 residues. The germline V gene encodes CDR1 KGHSH and CDR2 LQKENI. DNA for the CDR3: TGTGCCAGCTCACCAGCGGCCTACGAGCAGTACTTC. Translated: CASSPAAYEQYF.

This clonotype was counted many times. The chain joins TRBV12-3 or TRBV12-4 to TRBJ1-1; D remains unclear. This CDR3 has 12 amino acids. Trimming left V 6 bases short and J 7 bases short, with 12 bases between. The CDR3 here is CASSLNLGEAFF. The CDR3 DNA sequence: TGTGCCAGCAGCCTGAACCTGGGTGAAGCTTTCTTT.

This clonotype was picked up one time. Its ends do not fully match the called genes, so a read error is possible. The chain uses TRBV11-3 and TRBJ2-6; tentatively, D is TRBD1 (5 bases). The germline gives CDR1 SGHNT, CDR2 YENEEA. The CDR3 extends over 14 amino acids. The CDR3 coding sequence is TGTGCCAGCAGCTCACTCTCTGGGGCCAACGTCCGGACTTTC. Protein product: CASSSLSGANVRTF.

The gene calls are TRBV19 and TRBJ2-7, with 10 nucleotides matching TRBD1. Looked up from germline, CDR1 is LNHDA and CDR2 is SQIVND (reference sequence). The junction had 6 bases not matched to a gene; V was cut back by 5 bases and J by 5 bases. This CDR3 has 14 residues. The CDR3 sequence is CASSLGTGANEQYF. In nucleotides, the CDR3 is TGTGCCAGTAGTCTCGGGACAGGGGCGAACGAGCAGTACTTC.

This clonotype has at least ten counts. The chain recombines TRBV3-1 with TRBJ1-2, with unresolved D. Trimming took off 1 base at V and 5 bases at J, with 8 bases between the two ends. Germline CDR1 is LGHDT and CDR2 is YNNKEL (reference sequence). The CDR3 totals 13 residues. CDR3 nucleotide sequence: TGTGCCAGCAGCCAAGGGGCAGCTTATGGCTACACCTTC. Amino acids: CASSQGAAYGYTF.

This clonotype came up many times. V gene TRBV6-1 combines with J gene TRBJ1-5, with no clear D. This CDR3 spans 16 amino acids. Germline values: CDR1 MNHNS, CDR2 SASEGT. V dropped 1 base and J dropped 4 bases, with 14 bases sitting between them. CDR3 in amino acids: CASSEVWTAGNQPQHF. The CDR3 DNA sequence: TGTGCCAGCAGTGAAGTGTGGACCGCCGGTAATCAGCCCCAGCATTTT.

This clonotype was recorded at least ten times. The chain couples TRBV6-1 to TRBJ2-7; possibly TRBD1 for D (5 bases). Germline V lookup: CDR1 MNHNS, CDR2 SASEGT. Deletions cut 6 bases from V and 2 bases from J, with 8 bases between. The CDR3 totals 12 residues. CDR3 coding DNA: TGTGCCAGCAGCACGGACACCTACGAGCAGTACTTC. Residues: CASSTDTYEQYF.